The clone carrying this TCR beta chain was seen many times. The TCR library protocol was used to attach unique molecular identifiers. These identifiers were attached to individual cDNA molecules. MiXCR, run by TCRdb on the 5' RACE reads, gives a single entry per CDR3 protein. The repertoire includes about 30,000 distinct CDR3 sequences, 3% to 4% of them detected once, and about 7.5% sits in the top ten. This specimen belongs to a study of early T cells in non-severe SARS-CoV-2 infection. V lost 5 bases and J lost 8, with 9 bases in between. CDR3 length equals 11 residues. The chain links TRBV12-3 or TRBV12-4 to TRBJ1-2; D possibly corresponds to TRBD1 (6 bases). The receptor's source is an adult who was a healthcare worker with PCR-confirmed SARS-CoV-2 infection or an uninfected control (not recorded which). Sample: whole blood. For the CDR3, the DNA is TGTGCCAGCAGTACAGGGTTCGGCTACACCTTC. Translated, it gives CASSTGFGYTF.